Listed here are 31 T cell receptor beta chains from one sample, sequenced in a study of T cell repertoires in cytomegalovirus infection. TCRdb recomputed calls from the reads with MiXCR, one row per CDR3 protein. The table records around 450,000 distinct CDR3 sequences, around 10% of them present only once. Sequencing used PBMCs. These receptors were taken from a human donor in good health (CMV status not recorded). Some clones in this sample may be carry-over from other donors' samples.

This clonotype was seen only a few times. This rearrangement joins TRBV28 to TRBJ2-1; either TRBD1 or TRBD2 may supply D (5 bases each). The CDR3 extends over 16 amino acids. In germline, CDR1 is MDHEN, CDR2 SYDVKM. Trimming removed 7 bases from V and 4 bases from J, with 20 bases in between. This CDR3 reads CASTTLVWDDYNEQFF. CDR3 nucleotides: TGTGCCAGCACGACCTTAGTGTGGGACGATTACAATGAGCAGTTCTTC.

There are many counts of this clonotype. The CDR3 DNA reads as TGTGCCATCAGTGAGTTCCGGGGGCTGAGCACAGATACGCAGTATTTT. It yields the protein CAISEFRGLSTDTQYF. V is TRBV10-3 and J is TRBJ2-3; D might be TRBD1 or TRBD2, each matching 6 bases. CDR1 is ENHRY, CDR2 SYGVKD, per germline. The CDR3 is 16 residues long. The V end was cut by 1 base, the J end by 0 bases, with 11 bases between.

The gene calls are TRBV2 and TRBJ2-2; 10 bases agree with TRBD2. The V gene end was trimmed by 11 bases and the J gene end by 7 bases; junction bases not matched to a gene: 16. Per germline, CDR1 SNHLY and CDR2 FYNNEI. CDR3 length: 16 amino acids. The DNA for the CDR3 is TGTGCCCTCGAGCGGAGCGGGAGGGCCGGGGTCGGGGAGCTGTTTTTT. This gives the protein CALERSGRAGVGELFF. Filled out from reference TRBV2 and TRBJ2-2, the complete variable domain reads EPEVTQTPSHQVTQMGQEVILRCVPISNHLYFYWYRQILGQKVEFLVSFYNNEISEKSEIFDDQFSVERPDGSNFTLKIRSTKLEDSAMYFCALERSGRAGVGELFFGEGSRLTVL.

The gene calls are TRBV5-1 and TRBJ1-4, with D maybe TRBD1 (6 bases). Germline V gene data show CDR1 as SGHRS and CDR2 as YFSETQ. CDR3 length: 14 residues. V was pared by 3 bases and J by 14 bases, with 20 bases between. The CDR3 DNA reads TGCGCCAGCAGCTGGGGTCAAGCCCGAGGGGGGCTGTTTTTT. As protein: CASSWGQARGGLFF.

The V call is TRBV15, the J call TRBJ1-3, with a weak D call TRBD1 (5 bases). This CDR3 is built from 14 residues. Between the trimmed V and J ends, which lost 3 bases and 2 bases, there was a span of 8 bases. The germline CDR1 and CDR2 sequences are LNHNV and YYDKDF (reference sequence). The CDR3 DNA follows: TGTGCCACCAGCAGCAGGGAAACTGGAAACACCATATATTTT. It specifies CATSSRETGNTIYF.

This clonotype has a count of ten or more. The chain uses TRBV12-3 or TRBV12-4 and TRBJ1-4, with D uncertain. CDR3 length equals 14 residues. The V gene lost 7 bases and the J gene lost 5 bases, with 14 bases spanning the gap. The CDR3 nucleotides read TGTGCCAGCACAGACGGATCCCTAAATGAAAAACTGTTTTTT. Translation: CASTDGSLNEKLFF.

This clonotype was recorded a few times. The CDR3 spells CASSQIVGQGGSPLHF. The CDR3 nucleotides read TGTGCCAGCAGCCAGATTGTGGGTCAGGGAGGTTCACCCCTCCACTTT. The chain recombines TRBV3-1 with TRBJ1-6, with D tentatively TRBD1 (5 bases). Per the germline V gene, CDR1 is LGHDT and CDR2 is YNNKEL (reference sequence). The CDR3 totals 16 residues. The V gene lost 3 bases and the J gene lost 9 bases, with 18 bases spanning the gap.

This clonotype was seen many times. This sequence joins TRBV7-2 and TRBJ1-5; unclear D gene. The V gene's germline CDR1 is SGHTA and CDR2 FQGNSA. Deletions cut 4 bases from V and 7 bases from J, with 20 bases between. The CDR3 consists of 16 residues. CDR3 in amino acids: CASSYQGPGTNQPQHF. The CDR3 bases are TGTGCCAGCAGCTACCAAGGTCCGGGTACCAACCAGCCCCAGCATTTT.

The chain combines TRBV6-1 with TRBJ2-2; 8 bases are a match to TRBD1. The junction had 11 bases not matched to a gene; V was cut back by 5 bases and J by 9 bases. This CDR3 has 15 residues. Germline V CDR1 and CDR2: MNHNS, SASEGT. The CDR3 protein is CASSLLTGDKRELFF. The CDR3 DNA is TGTGCCAGCAGTCTCCTGACAGGGGACAAGAGGGAGCTGTTTTTT.

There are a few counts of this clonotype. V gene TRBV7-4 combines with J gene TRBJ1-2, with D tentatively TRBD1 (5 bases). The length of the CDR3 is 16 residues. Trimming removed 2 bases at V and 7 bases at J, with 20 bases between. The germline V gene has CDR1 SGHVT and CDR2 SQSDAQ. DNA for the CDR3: TGTGCCAGCAGCTTACAGTTCGGTGGACACTCAGGTGGCTACACCTTC. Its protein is CASSLQFGGHSGGYTF.

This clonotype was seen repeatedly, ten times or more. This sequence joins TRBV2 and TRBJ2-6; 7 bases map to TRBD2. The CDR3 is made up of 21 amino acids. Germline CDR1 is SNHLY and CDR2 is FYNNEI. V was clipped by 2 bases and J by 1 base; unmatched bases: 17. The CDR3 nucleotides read TGTGCCAGCAGTGAACGAACCCTAATTCAGCGGGAAGCTTCTGGGGCCAACGTCCTGACTTTC. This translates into CASSERTLIQREASGANVLTF.

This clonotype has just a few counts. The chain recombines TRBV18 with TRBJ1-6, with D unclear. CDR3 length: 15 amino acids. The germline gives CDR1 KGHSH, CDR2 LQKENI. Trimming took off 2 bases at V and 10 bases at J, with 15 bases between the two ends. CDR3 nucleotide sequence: TGTGCCAGCTCACCAAGAAGCAGAGCCGGATCACCCCTCCACTTT. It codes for CASSPRSRAGSPLHF.

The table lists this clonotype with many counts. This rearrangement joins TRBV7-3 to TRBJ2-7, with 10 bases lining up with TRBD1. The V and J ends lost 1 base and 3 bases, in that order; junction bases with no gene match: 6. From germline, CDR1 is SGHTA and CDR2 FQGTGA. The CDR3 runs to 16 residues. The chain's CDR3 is CASSLMGDRGYYEQYF. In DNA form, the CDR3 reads TGTGCCAGCAGCTTAATGGGGGACAGGGGATACTACGAGCAGTACTTC.

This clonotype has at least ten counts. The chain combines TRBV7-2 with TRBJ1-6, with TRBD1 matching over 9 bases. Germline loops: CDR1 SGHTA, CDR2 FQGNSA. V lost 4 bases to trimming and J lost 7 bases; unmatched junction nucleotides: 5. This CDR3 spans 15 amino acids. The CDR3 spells CASSSFDRGNSPLHF. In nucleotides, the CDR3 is TGTGCCAGCAGCTCTTTTGACAGGGGGAATTCACCCCTCCACTTT.

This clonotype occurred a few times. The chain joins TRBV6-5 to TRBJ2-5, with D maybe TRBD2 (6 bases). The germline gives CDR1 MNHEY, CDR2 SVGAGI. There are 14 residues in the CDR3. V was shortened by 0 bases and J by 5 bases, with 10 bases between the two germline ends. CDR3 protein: CASSYSLEGETQYF. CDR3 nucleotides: TGTGCCAGCAGTTACTCGTTGGAGGGCGAGACCCAGTACTTC.

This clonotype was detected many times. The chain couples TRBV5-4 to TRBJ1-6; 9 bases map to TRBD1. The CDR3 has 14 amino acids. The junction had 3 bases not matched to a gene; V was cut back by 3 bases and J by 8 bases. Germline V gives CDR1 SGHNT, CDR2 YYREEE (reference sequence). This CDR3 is CASSWGQGDSPLHF. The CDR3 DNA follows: TGTGCCAGCAGCTGGGGACAGGGAGATTCACCCCTCCACTTT.

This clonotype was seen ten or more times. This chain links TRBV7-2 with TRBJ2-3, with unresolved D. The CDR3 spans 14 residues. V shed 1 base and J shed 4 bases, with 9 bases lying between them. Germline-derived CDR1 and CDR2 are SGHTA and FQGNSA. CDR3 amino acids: CASSLELGPDTQYF. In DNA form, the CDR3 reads TGTGCCAGCAGCTTAGAACTGGGCCCAGATACGCAGTATTTT.

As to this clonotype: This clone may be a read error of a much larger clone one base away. The CDR3 region is CASSLSEQGINSNQPQHF. The CDR3 DNA sequence: TGTGCCAGCAGCTTATCGGAACAGGGGATAAATAGCAATCAGCCCCAGCATTTT. The chain has TRBV7-8 and TRBJ1-5, with 7 bases that match TRBD1. Germline trimming cut 2 bases from V and 0 bases from J; bases unmatched to any gene: 10. There are 18 residues in the CDR3. Germline V gives CDR1 SGHVS, CDR2 FQNEAQ.

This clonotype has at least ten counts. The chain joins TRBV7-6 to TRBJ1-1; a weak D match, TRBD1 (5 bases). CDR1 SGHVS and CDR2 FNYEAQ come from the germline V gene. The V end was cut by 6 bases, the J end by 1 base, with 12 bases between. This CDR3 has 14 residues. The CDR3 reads CASRMDGGNTEAFF. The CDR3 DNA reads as TGTGCCAGCAGAATGGACGGGGGGAACACTGAAGCTTTCTTT.

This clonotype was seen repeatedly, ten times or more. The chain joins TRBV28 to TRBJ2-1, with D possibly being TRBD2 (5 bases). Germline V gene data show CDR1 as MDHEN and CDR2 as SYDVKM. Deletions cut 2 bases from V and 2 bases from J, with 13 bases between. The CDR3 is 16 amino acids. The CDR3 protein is CASSLTVALTYNEQFF. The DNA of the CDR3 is TGTGCCAGCAGTTTAACGGTAGCGCTCACCTACAATGAGCAGTTCTTC.

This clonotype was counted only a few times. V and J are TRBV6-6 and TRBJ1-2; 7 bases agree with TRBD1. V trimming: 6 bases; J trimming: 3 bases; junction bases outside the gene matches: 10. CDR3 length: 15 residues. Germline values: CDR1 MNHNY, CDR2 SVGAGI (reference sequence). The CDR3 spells CASRFRQGQDYGYTF. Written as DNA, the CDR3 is TGTGCCAGCAGATTCCGACAGGGCCAGGACTATGGCTACACCTTC.

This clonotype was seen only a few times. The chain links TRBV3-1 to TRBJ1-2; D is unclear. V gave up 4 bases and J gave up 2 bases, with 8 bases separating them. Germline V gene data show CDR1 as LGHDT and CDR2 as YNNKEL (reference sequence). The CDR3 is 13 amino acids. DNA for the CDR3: TGTGCCAGCAGCCCGGGAGTAAACTATGGCTACACCTTC. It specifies CASSPGVNYGYTF.

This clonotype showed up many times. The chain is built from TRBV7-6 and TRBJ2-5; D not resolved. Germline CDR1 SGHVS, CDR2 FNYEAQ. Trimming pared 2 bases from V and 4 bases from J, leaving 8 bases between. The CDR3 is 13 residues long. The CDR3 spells CASSLIILETQYF. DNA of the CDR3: TGTGCCAGCAGCTTAATAATTTTAGAGACCCAGTACTTC.

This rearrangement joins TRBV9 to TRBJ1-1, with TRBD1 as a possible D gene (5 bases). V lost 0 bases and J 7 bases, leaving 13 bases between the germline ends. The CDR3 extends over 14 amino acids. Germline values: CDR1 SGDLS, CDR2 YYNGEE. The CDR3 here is CASSVDGGRREAFF. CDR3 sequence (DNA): TGTGCCAGCAGCGTAGATGGGGGAAGGCGTGAAGCTTTCTTT.

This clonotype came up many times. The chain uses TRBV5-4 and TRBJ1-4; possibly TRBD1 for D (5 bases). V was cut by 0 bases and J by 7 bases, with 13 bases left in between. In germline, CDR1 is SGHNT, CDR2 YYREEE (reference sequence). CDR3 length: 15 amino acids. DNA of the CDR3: TGTGCCAGCAGCTTGGGAGGGGCGGAGTTTGAAAAACTGTTTTTT. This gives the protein CASSLGGAEFEKLFF.

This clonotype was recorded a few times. The CDR3 DNA reads TGCGCCAGCAGCCCGGGTCCCCAGGGGGGCGTTGTCTATGGCTACACCTTC. It is translated as CASSPGPQGGVVYGYTF. This sequence joins TRBV4-1 and TRBJ1-2; 7 bases agree with TRBD1. Germline loops: CDR1 MGHRA, CDR2 YSYEKL. The CDR3 extends over 17 amino acids. J gave up 4 bases and V 4 bases, and 15 bases lay outside the gene matches.

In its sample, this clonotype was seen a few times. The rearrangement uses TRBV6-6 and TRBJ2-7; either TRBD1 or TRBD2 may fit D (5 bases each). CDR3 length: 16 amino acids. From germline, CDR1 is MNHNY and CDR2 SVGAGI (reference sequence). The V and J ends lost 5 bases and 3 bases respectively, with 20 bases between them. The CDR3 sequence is CASSSTGLPGSYEQYF. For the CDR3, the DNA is TGTGCCAGCAGTAGTACGGGGCTCCCGGGGAGCTACGAGCAGTACTTC.

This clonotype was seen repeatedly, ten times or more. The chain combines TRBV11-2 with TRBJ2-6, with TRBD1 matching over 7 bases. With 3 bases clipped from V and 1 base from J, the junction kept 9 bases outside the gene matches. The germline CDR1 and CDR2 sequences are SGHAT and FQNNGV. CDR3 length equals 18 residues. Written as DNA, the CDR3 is TGTGCCAGCAGCTTGACGGACAGGCCTCTTTCTGGGGCCAACGTCCTGACTTTC. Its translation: CASSLTDRPLSGANVLTF.

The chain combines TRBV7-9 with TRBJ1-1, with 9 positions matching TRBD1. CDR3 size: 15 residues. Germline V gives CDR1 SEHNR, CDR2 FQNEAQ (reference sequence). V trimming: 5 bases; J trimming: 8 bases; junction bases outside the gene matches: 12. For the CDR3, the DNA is TGTGCCAGCAGCAGCCCTGGACAGGGGATATTAGAAGCTTTCTTT. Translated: CASSSPGQGILEAFF.

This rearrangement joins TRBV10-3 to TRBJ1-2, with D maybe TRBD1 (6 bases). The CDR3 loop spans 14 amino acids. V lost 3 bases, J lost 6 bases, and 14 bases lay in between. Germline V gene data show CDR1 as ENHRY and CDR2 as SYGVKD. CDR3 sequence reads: CAISEGQSGDGYTF. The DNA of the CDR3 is TGTGCCATCAGTGAAGGACAGTCTGGGGATGGCTACACCTTC.

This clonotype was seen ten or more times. CDR3 in amino acids: CASSFAATQYF. In nucleotides, the CDR3 is TGTGCCAGCAGCTTCGCTGCGACCCAGTACTTC. The chain links TRBV7-6 to TRBJ2-5; D gene uncertain. CDR1 and CDR2 from the germline V gene are SGHVS and FNYEAQ. V dropped 3 bases and J dropped 7 bases, with 6 bases sitting between them. This CDR3 spans 11 amino acids.